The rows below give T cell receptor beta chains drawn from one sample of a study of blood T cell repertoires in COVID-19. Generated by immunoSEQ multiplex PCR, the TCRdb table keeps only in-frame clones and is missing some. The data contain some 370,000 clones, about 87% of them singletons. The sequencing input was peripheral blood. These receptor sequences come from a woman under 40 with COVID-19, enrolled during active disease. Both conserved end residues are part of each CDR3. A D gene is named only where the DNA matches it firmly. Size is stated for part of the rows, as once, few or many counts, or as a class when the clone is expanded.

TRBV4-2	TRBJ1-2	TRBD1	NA	CASSRTGKDYGYTF	TGTGCCAGCTCACGGACAGGGAAGGACTATGGCTACACCTTC
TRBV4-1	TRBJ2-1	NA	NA	CASSQVIRALDEQFF	TGCGCCAGCAGCCAAGTTATCAGGGCCCTCGATGAGCAGTTCTTC
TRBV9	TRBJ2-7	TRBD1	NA	CASSVSGQGYEQYF	TGTGCCAGCAGCGTATCGGGACAGGGCTACGAGCAGTACTTC
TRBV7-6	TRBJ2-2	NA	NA	CASSLGTGPTGELFF	TGTGCCAGCAGCTTAGGTACAGGTCCCACCGGGGAGCTGTTTTTT
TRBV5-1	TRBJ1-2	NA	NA	CASSLDRTGGYTF	TGCGCCAGCAGCTTGGACAGAACGGGAGGCTACACCTTC
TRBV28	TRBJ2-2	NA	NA	CASSTAGIGELFF	TGTGCCAGCAGCACCGCGGGGATCGGGGAGCTGTTTTTT
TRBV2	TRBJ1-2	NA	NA	CASRRTAYGYTF	TGTGCCAGCAGAAGGACAGCTTATGGCTACACCTTC
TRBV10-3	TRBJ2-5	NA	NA	CAISTRGFGETQYF	TGTGCCATCAGTACCAGGGGTTTTGGAGAGACCCAGTACTTC
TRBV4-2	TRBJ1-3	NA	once	CASSQSQGNTIYF	TGTGCCAGCAGCCAATCACAGGGAAACACCATATATTTT
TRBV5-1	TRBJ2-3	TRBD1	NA	CASSLGDRGRGDTQYF	TGCGCCAGCAGCTTGGGGGACAGGGGGCGTGGAGATACGCAGTATTTT
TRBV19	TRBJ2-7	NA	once	CASSSANHYSYEQYF	TGTGCCAGTAGTTCTGCTAACCATTACTCCTACGAGCAGTACTTC
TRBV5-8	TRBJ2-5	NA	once	CASSLGTSYPLETQYF	TGTGCCAGCAGCTTAGGGACTTCCTACCCTTTGGAGACCCAGTACTTC
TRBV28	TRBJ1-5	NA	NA	CASSYTGSNQPQHF	TGTGCCAGCAGTTATACAGGGAGCAATCAGCCCCAGCATTTT
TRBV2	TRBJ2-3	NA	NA	CASSASTDTQYF	TGTGCCAGCAGTGCCTCGACAGATACGCAGTATTTT
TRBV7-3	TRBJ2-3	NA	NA	CASSFEGTDTQYF	TGTGCCAGCAGCTTCGAGGGCACAGATACGCAGTATTTT
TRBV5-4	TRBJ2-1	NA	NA	CASSLPPSIEQFF	TGTGCCAGCAGCTTGCCCCCATCTATTGAGCAGTTCTTC
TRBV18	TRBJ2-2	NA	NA	CASSPWTVTNTGELFF	TGTGCCAGCTCACCGTGGACAGTGACGAACACCGGGGAGCTGTTTTTT
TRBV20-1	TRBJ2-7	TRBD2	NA	CSASGTSGSRSREQYF	TGCAGTGCTAGTGGGACTAGCGGGAGCCGTTCTAGGGAGCAGTACTTC
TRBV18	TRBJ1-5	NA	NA	CASSPSTRNQPQHF	TGTGCCAGCTCACCATCGACGAGGAATCAGCCCCAGCATTTT
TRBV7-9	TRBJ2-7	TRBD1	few	CASSLDGTAYYEQYF	TGTGCCAGCAGCTTAGACGGGACAGCATACTACGAGCAGTACTTC
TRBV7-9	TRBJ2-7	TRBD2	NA	CASSPGAGLAGYEQYF	TGTGCCAGCAGCCCAGGGGCCGGACTAGCGGGCTACGAGCAGTACTTC
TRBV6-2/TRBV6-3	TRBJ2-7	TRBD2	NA	CASSYDIPRGLAGREQYF	TGTGCCAGCAGTTACGATATCCCCAGAGGACTAGCAGGTAGAGAGCAGTACTTC
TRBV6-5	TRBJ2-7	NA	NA	CASSPQYEQYF	TGTGCCAGCAGTCCCCAGTACGAGCAGTACTTC
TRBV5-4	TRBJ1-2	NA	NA	CASSLDSGIYGYTF	TGTGCCAGCAGCTTGGACTCAGGGATTTATGGCTACACCTTC
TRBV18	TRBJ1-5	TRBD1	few	CASSVQGGNQPQHF	TGTGCCAGCTCAGTACAGGGGGGGAATCAGCCCCAGCATTTT
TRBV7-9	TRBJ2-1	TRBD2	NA	CASSPALAGVSYNEQFF	TGTGCCAGCAGTCCCGCGCTAGCGGGGGTTTCCTACAATGAGCAGTTCTTC
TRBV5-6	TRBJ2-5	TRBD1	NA	CASSLRTGGVGETQYF	TGTGCCAGCAGCTTAAGGACAGGGGGTGTGGGAGAGACCCAGTACTTC
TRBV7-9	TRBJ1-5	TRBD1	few	CASSLDGTVDQPQHF	TGTGCCAGCAGCTTAGATGGGACAGTCGACCAGCCCCAGCATTTT
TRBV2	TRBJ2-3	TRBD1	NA	CASSAGGGTDTQYF	TGTGCCAGCAGTGCAGGGGGCGGCACAGATACGCAGTATTTT
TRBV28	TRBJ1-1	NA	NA	CASSSMGLLTEAFF	TGTGCCAGCAGTTCTATGGGGCTTTTGACTGAAGCTTTCTTT
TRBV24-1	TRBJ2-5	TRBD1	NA	CATSETGTGTQETQYF	TGTGCCACCAGTGAAACCGGGACAGGGACTCAAGAGACCCAGTACTTC
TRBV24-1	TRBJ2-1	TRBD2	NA	CATSDPGTSGRDEQFF	TGTGCCACCAGTGACCCCGGGACTAGCGGGAGAGATGAGCAGTTCTTC
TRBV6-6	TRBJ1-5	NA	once	CASSSGGNNQPQHF	TGTGCCAGCAGTTCCGGCGGTAACAATCAGCCCCAGCATTTT
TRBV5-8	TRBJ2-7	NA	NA	CASTFIEQYF	TGTGCCAGCACCTTCATCGAGCAGTACTTC
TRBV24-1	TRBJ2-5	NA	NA	CATSALSGTQYF	TGTGCCACCAGTGCTCTCAGCGGGACCCAGTACTTC
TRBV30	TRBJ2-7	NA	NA	CAWTPGGGIHEQYF	TGTGCCTGGACCCCGGGGGGCGGGATCCACGAGCAGTACTTC
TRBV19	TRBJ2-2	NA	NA	CASSISPGRNTGELFF	TGTGCCAGTAGTATAAGCCCAGGGCGGAACACCGGGGAGCTGTTTTTT
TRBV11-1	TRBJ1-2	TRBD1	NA	CASSLAGQGSDGYTF	TGTGCCAGCAGCTTAGCGGGACAGGGTTCGGACGGCTACACCTTC
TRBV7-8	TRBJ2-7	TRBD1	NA	CASSLRDSYYEQYF	TGTGCCAGCAGCTTACGGGACAGCTACTACGAGCAGTACTTC
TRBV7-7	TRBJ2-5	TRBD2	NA	CASSLAGGRETQYF	TGTGCTAGCAGCTTAGCGGGGGGGAGAGAGACCCAGTACTTC
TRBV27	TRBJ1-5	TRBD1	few	CASSLGQGVLKPQHF	TGTGCCAGCAGTTTAGGTCAGGGGGTATTGAAGCCCCAGCATTTT
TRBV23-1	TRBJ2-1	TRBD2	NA	CASSGDCNLAGGPRVFF	TGCGCCAGCAGTGGAGACTGCAACCTAGCGGGAGGGCCCCGGGTGTTCTTC
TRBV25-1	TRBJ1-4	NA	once	CASSVSLGGNEKLFF	TGTGCCAGCAGTGTATCTCTTGGGGGGAATGAAAAACTGTTTTTT
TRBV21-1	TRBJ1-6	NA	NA	CASSKRKDRVRESPLHF	TGTGCCAGCAGCAAACGGAAGGACAGGGTGAGAGAATCACCCCTCCACTTT
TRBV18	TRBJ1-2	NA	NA	CASSDMTGPFYGYTF	TGTGCCAGCTCAGATATGACAGGTCCGTTCTATGGCTACACCTTC
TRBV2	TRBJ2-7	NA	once	CASSALAGRTYEQYF	TGTGCCAGCAGTGCTCTTGCAGGTCGTACCTACGAGCAGTACTTC
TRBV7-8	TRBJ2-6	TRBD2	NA	CASSLEPPGLAGENGANVLTF	TGTGCCAGCAGCTTAGAACCACCGGGACTAGCGGGAGAAAATGGGGCCAACGTCCTGACTTTC
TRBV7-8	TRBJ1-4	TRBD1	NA	CASSERRGDGFEKLFF	TGTGCCAGCAGCGAACGCAGGGGGGACGGTTTTGAAAAACTGTTTTTT
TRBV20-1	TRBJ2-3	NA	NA	CSASSVQESGDTQYF	TGCAGTGCTAGTTCGGTACAGGAGTCGGGAGATACGCAGTATTTT
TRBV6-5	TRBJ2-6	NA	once	CASSYSPGVGANVLTF	TGTGCCAGCAGTTACTCTCCGGGGGTTGGGGCCAACGTCCTGACTTTC
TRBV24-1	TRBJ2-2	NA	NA	CATSDDWVTGGAGELFF	TGTGCCACCAGCGATGATTGGGTCACAGGGGGGGCCGGGGAGCTGTTTTTT
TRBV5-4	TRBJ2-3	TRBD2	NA	CASSTGLAGGNTQYF	TGTGCCAGCAGCACAGGACTAGCGGGGGGGAATACGCAGTATTTT
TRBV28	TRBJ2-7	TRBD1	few	CASRPFTGVSTYEQYF	TGTGCCAGCAGACCTTTCACAGGGGTTTCGACCTACGAGCAGTACTTC
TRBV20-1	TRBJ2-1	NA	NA	CSAREGGKQFF	TGCAGTGCTAGAGAGGGGGGAAAGCAGTTCTTC
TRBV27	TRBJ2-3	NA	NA	CASSLGLPSTDTQYF	TGTGCCAGCAGTTTGGGACTGCCTAGCACAGATACGCAGTATTTT
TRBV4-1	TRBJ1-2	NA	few	CASSQENILNYGYTF	TGCGCCAGCAGCCAAGAAAACATCCTTAACTATGGCTACACCTTC